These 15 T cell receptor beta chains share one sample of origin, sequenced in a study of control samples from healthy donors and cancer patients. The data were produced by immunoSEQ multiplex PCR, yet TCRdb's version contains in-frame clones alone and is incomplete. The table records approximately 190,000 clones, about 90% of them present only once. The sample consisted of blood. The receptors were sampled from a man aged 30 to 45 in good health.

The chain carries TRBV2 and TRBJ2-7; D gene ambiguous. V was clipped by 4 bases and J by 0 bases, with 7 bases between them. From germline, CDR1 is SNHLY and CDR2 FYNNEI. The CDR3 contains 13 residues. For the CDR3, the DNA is TGTGCCAGCAGTGTGACTTTCTCCTACGAGCAGTACTTC. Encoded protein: CASSVTFSYEQYF.

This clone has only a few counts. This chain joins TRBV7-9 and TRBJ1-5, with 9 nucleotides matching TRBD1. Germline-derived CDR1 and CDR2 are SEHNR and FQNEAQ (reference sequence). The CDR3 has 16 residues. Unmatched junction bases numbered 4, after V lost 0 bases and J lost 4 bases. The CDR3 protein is CASSLAQGAGNQPQHF. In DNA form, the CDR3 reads TGTGCCAGCAGCTTAGCACAGGGGGCGGGAAATCAGCCCCAGCATTTT.

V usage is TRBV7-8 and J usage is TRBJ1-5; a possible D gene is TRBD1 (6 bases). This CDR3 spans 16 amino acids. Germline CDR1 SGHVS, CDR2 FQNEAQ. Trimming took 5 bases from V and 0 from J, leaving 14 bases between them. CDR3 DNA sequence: TGTGCCAGCAGCCTGATTAGGACAGTTAGCAATCAGCCCCAGCATTTT. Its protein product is CASSLIRTVSNQPQHF.

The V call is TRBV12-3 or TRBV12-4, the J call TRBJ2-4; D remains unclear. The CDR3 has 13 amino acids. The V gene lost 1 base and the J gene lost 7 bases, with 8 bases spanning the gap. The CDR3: CASSLETSNIQYF. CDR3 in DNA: TGTGCCAGCAGTTTAGAAACCTCCAACATTCAGTACTTC.

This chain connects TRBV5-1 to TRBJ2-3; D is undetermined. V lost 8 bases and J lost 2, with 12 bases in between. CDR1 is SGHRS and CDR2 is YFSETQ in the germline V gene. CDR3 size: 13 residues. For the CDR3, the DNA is TGCGCCAGTTCGACGACGTACACAGATACGCAGTATTTT. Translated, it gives CASSTTYTDTQYF.

For the CDR3, the DNA is TGTGCCAGCAGTTTATATCGTCCCCCGGGGAATTCACCCCTCCACTTT. As protein: CASSLYRPPGNSPLHF. This chain uses TRBV27 with TRBJ1-6; D not certain. Germline V lookup: CDR1 MNHEY, CDR2 SMNVEV (reference sequence). V shed 1 base and J shed 7 bases, with 14 bases lying between them. This CDR3 is built from 16 residues.

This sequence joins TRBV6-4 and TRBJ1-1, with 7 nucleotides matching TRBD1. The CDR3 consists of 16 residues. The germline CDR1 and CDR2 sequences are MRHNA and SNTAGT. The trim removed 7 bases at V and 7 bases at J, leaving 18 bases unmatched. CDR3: CASTLNPGQIKGEAFF. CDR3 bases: TGTGCCAGCACCTTAAACCCGGGACAGATAAAGGGTGAAGCTTTCTTT.

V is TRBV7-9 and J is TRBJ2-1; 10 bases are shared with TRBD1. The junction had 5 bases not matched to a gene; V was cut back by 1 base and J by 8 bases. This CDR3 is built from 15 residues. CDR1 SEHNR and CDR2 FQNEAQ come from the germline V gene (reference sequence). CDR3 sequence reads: CASSLVGQGDDEQFF. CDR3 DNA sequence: TGTGCCAGCAGCTTAGTTGGACAGGGGGATGATGAGCAGTTCTTC.

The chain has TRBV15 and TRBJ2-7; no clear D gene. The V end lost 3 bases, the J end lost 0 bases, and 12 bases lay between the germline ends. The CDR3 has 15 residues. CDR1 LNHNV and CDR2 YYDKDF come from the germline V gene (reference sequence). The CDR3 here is CATSSGLPSSYEQYF. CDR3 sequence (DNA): TGTGCCACCAGCAGTGGCTTACCCAGCTCCTACGAGCAGTACTTC.

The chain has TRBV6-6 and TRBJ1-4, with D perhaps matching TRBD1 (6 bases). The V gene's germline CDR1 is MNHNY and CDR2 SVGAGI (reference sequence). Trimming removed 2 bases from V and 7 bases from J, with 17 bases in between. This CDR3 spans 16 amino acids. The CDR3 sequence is CASSYPRGTGGEKLFF. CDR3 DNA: TGTGCCAGCAGTTACCCCAGGGGCACCGGAGGTGAAAAACTGTTTTTT.

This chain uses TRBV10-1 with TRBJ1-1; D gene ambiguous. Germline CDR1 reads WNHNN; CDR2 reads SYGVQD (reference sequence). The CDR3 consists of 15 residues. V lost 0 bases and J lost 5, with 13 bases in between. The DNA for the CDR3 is TGCGCCAGCAGTGAGTCGAGTGCCGGAGGAACTGAAGCTTTCTTT. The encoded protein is CASSESSAGGTEAFF.

The CDR3 sequence: CASSQDGGGEQFF. CDR3 bases: TGCGCCAGCAGCCAAGATGGTGGTGGTGAGCAGTTCTTC. This chain joins TRBV5-1 and TRBJ2-1, with D unresolved. Trimming stripped 4 bases from V and 9 bases from J, with 14 bases between. From germline, CDR1 is SGHRS and CDR2 YFSETQ. The CDR3 consists of 13 residues.

Here the CDR3 DNA reads TGTGCCAGCAGCCCGAAGCGGGGCGACAATCAGCCCCAGCATTTT. Its translation: CASSPKRGDNQPQHF. The chain links TRBV4-2 to TRBJ1-5, with D possibly being TRBD1 (5 bases). This CDR3 has 15 amino acids. Germline V gene data show CDR1 as LGHNA and CDR2 as YNFKEQ. The V gene lost 4 bases and the J gene lost 3 bases, with 13 bases spanning the gap.

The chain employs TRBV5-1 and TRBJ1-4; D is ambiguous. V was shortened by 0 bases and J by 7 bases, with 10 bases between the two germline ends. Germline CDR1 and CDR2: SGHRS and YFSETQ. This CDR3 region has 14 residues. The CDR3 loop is CASSLEPSSEKLFF. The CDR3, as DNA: TGCGCCAGCAGCTTGGAGCCGAGTAGTGAAAAACTGTTTTTT.

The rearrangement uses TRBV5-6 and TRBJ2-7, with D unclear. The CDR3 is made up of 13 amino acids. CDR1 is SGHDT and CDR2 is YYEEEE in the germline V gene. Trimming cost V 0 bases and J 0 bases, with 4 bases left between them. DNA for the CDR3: TGTGCCAGCAGCTTGGTGAGCTCCTACGAGCAGTACTTC. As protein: CASSLVSSYEQYF.